A single sample gave rise to the 24 T cell receptor beta chains below, sequenced in a study of early T cells in non-severe SARS-CoV-2 infection. TCRdb ran MiXCR on the 5' RACE reads and lists one entry per CDR3 protein. The sample holds about 52,000 distinct CDR3 sequences; 11% are singletons and the top ten take less than 15%. Source material: whole blood. These receptors were obtained from an adult who was a healthcare worker with PCR-confirmed SARS-CoV-2 infection or an uninfected control (not recorded which).

Only a few counts were recorded for this clonotype. The rearrangement links TRBV5-4 to TRBJ2-7; 7 bases are a match to TRBD2. This CDR3 has 14 amino acids. Germline loops: CDR1 SGHNT, CDR2 YYREEE (reference sequence). Trimming removed 3 bases from V and 1 base from J; junction bases left unmatched: 4. For the CDR3, the DNA is TGTGCCAGCAGCTCGCGGGAGAGTTCCTACGAGCAGTACTTC. Its protein is CASSSRESSYEQYF.

This chain joins TRBV6-2 or TRBV6-3 and TRBJ1-5, with D uncertain. With 6 bases removed from V and 0 bases from J, the gap between germline ends came to 9 bases. Germline V gene sequence: CDR1 MNHEY, CDR2 SVGEGT. CDR3 size: 14 residues. The chain's CDR3 is CASSVGFSNQPQHF. The CDR3 DNA reads as TGTGCCAGCAGCGTAGGGTTTAGCAATCAGCCCCAGCATTTT.

Worth noting for this clonotype: With a much larger clone just one base away, this may be a read error. The V call is TRBV3-2, the J call TRBJ2-1; the table gives TRBD2 as D, unverified against the DNA. TRBV3-2 is a pseudogene. The CDR3 covers 13 residues. CDR3 protein: CASSLRAGGFLFF. DNA of the CDR3: TGTGCCAGCAGCTTACGGGCGGGCGGCTTTCTGTTCTTC.

This clonotype has ten or more counts. The genes are TRBV7-2 and TRBJ1-2; D gene uncertain. Germline lookup yields CDR1 SGHTA and CDR2 FQGNSA. V lost 3 bases to trimming and J lost 2 bases, with 4 bases between them. CDR3 length equals 12 residues. The DNA for the CDR3 is TGTGCCAGCAGCTTTCCAAACTATGGCTACACCTTC. Translation gives CASSFPNYGYTF.

The chain carries TRBV29-1 and TRBJ2-3; TRBD1 or TRBD2 may be the D gene (5 bases each). Trimming removed 5 bases at V and 14 bases at J, with 8 bases between. The germline V gene has CDR1 SQVTM and CDR2 ANQGSEA. CDR3 size: 8 residues. CDR3 region: CSVPGPYF. CDR3 DNA sequence: TGCAGCGTTCCGGGACCGTATTTT.

At least ten counts were recorded for this clonotype. The chain couples TRBV6-2 or TRBV6-3 to TRBJ1-6; D ambiguous. CDR1 and CDR2 from the germline V gene are MNHEY and SVGEGT. Trimming left V 7 bases short and J 10 bases short, with 14 bases between. The CDR3 loop spans 13 amino acids. DNA of the CDR3: TGTGCCAGCATTGATTTTCTGGAGTCACCCCTCCACTTT. Translated: CASIDFLESPLHF.

This clonotype was picked up many times. The chain combines TRBV20-1 with TRBJ1-2, with TRBD1 matching 7 bases. The germline V gene has CDR1 DFQATT and CDR2 SNEGSKA (reference sequence). This CDR3 has 15 amino acids. V lost 0 bases to trimming and J lost 2 bases; unmatched junction nucleotides: 6. The CDR3 protein is CSARDSRGGNYGYTF. In DNA, the CDR3 is TGCAGTGCTAGAGATAGTAGAGGGGGCAACTATGGCTACACCTTC.

The V and J genes are TRBV11-2 and TRBJ2-6, with D unresolved. The CDR3 has 15 residues. Trimming shortened V by 3 bases and J by 4 bases, and 10 bases separated the two germline ends. The V gene's germline CDR1 is SGHAT and CDR2 FQNNGV. This CDR3 is CASSFKGSGANVLTF. CDR3 DNA: TGTGCCAGCAGCTTCAAGGGATCAGGGGCCAACGTCCTGACTTTC.

The CDR3 protein is CSAFRGQGEQYF. The CDR3 bases are TGCAGCGCCTTCAGGGGGCAGGGCGAGCAGTACTTC. The V gene is TRBV29-1, the J gene TRBJ2-7; 8 bases match TRBD1. Trimming cost V 7 bases and J 6 bases; bases outside gene matches: 8. Germline-derived CDR1 and CDR2 are SQVTM and ANQGSEA. The length of the CDR3 is 12 residues.

V usage is TRBV5-1 and J usage is TRBJ2-5; 10 nucleotides match TRBD2. Germline V gene data show CDR1 as SGHRS and CDR2 as YFSETQ. CDR3 length equals 16 residues. Trimming cost V 1 base and J 2 bases; bases outside gene matches: 5. The CDR3 DNA reads as TGCGCCAGCAGCTTGAGTACTAGCGGGGTACAAGAGACCCAGTACTTC. Protein sequence: CASSLSTSGVQETQYF.

This clonotype is classed as medium-sized. The rearrangement uses TRBV28 and TRBJ2-7; D not certain. Per the germline V gene, CDR1 is MDHEN and CDR2 is SYDVKM. CDR3 length equals 15 residues. V lost 6 bases and J 3 bases, leaving 18 bases between the germline ends. The CDR3 DNA reads TGTGCCAGCAGACCTCCCCGAAGCCCCTTCTACGAGCAGTACTTC. Amino acids: CASRPPRSPFYEQYF.

This clonotype was counted at least ten times. This chain links TRBV6-2 or TRBV6-3 with TRBJ2-5; TRBD1 agrees at 8 bases. V was pared by 9 bases and J by 1 base, with 10 bases of the junction left unmatched. The CDR3 spans 15 residues. The germline CDR1 and CDR2 sequences are MNHEY and SVGEGT. CDR3 DNA sequence: TGTGCCAGTACTAAAGACAGGGGCGGCCAAGAGACCCAGTACTTC. Translated: CASTKDRGGQETQYF.

This clonotype was detected many times. V and J are TRBV6-6 and TRBJ2-2, with unresolved D. Trimming shortened V by 2 bases and J by 1 base, and 8 bases separated the two germline ends. This CDR3 comprises 15 residues. Per the germline V gene, CDR1 is MNHNY and CDR2 is SVGAGI (reference sequence). The CDR3 loop reads CASSYATENTGELFF. Written as DNA, the CDR3 is TGTGCCAGCAGTTACGCGACGGAGAACACCGGGGAGCTGTTTTTT.

This clonotype showed up many times. The rearrangement uses TRBV13 and TRBJ1-2, with TRBD1 as a possible D gene (6 bases). Germline CDR1 and CDR2: PRHDT and FYEKMQ (reference sequence). Between the trimmed V and J ends, which lost 6 bases and 6 bases, there was a span of 14 bases. The CDR3 spans 13 residues. CDR3 sequence (DNA): TGTGCCAGCAGATATCAGGGGATCAATGGCTACACCTTC. Translated: CASRYQGINGYTF.

This clonotype was observed at least ten times. V is TRBV10-2 and J is TRBJ1-2; D remains unclear. The CDR3 sequence is 14 residues long. V was clipped by 2 bases and J by 1 base, with 8 bases between them. CDR1 is WSHSY and CDR2 is SAAADI in the germline V gene. The CDR3 nucleotides read TGCGCCAGCAGTGAGGACACCATTAACTATGGCTACACCTTC. Its protein product is CASSEDTINYGYTF.

Ten or more counts support this clonotype. The chain has TRBV6-5 and TRBJ2-1; D call uncertain. V was clipped by 6 bases and J by 12 bases, with 15 bases between them. CDR1 and CDR2 (germline): MNHEY, SVGAGI. The CDR3 contains 12 residues. CDR3 protein: CASRGEVGLQFF. For the CDR3, the DNA is TGTGCCAGCAGGGGCGAGGTTGGCTTGCAGTTCTTC.

The chain combines TRBV29-1 with TRBJ1-6; 7 bases match TRBD1. The CDR3 is made up of 13 amino acids. The germline CDR1 and CDR2 sequences are SQVTM and ANQGSEA. Trimming removed 6 bases from V and 6 bases from J; junction bases left unmatched: 5. The CDR3 coding sequence is TGCAGCGTAGCCGGGACAGTTAATTCACCCCTCCACTTT. It codes for CSVAGTVNSPLHF.

This clonotype showed up many times. This chain links TRBV27 with TRBJ2-5; D is perhaps TRBD1 (5 bases). Per germline, CDR1 MNHEY and CDR2 SMNVEV (reference sequence). The V end was cut by 2 bases, the J end by 5 bases, with 15 bases between. This CDR3 contains 15 residues. The CDR3 reads CASSLVQGPLETQYF. The CDR3 DNA follows: TGTGCCAGCAGTTTAGTTCAGGGTCCTCTGGAGACCCAGTACTTC.

V gene TRBV3-1 combines with J gene TRBJ2-1; D might be TRBD2 (5 bases). Germline assignment: CDR1 LGHDT and CDR2 YNNKEL (reference sequence). The ends were cut back, 6 bases at V and 4 bases at J, with 10 bases in the middle. CDR3 length equals 13 residues. CDR3 in DNA: TGTGCCAGCAGTCGCGGACTTTACAATGAGCAGTTCTTC. Protein product: CASSRGLYNEQFF.

V is TRBV4-3 and J is TRBJ2-1; unclear D gene. CDR3 size: 14 residues. The germline V gene has CDR1 LGHNA and CDR2 YSLEER. V was shortened by 0 bases and J by 6 bases, with 9 bases between the two germline ends. CDR3 residues: CASSQDWTRNEQFF. The CDR3 coding sequence is TGCGCCAGCAGCCAAGATTGGACGCGCAATGAGCAGTTCTTC.

The table lists this clonotype with many counts. The rearrangement links TRBV4-1 to TRBJ2-5; TRBD2 might be the D (6 bases). The V gene's germline CDR1 is MGHRA and CDR2 YSYEKL. The CDR3 consists of 15 residues. V shed 0 bases and J shed 2 bases, with 10 bases lying between them. The CDR3 DNA reads TGCGCCAGCAGCCAAGATCCCGGGGGACAAGAGACCCAGTACTTC. Translated, it gives CASSQDPGGQETQYF.

There are many counts of this clonotype. The chain couples TRBV7-3 to TRBJ2-2, with 12 bases that match TRBD1. V shed 2 bases and J 6 bases; nucleotides not matched to a gene: 4. Germline CDR1 and CDR2: SGHTA and FQGTGA. This CDR3 is 16 amino acids long. The CDR3 nucleotides are TGTGCCAGCAGCTTAGTGGGACAGGGGGCCTCCGGGGAGCTGTTTTTT. It codes for CASSLVGQGASGELFF.

A note on this clonotype: This may be a read error, as it is one base from a much larger clone. J is TRBJ1-4 and V is TRBV12-3 or TRBV12-4, with 7 bases fitting TRBD1. The CDR3 loop spans 15 amino acids. The V and J ends lost 10 bases and 4 bases, in that order; junction bases with no gene match: 12. The CDR3 sequence: CANSRQGGGNEKLFF. For the CDR3, the DNA is TGTGCCAACAGCCGACAGGGAGGGGGTAATGAAAAACTGTTTTTT.

The gene calls are TRBV3-1 and TRBJ1-5; D is possibly TRBD1 (5 bases). CDR3 size: 16 residues. Germline loops: CDR1 LGHDT, CDR2 YNNKEL (reference sequence). V was cut by 0 bases and J by 5 bases, with 14 bases left in between. The DNA for the CDR3 is TGTGCCAGCAGCCAAGATCCACCGATGGGGCATCAGCCCCAGCATTTT. This translates into CASSQDPPMGHQPQHF.